The clone carrying this TCR beta chain was seen more than once but under ten times. What it binds is unknown. One entry per CDR3 protein results from TCRdb running MiXCR on the 5' RACE reads. The sample comprises roughly 300,000 distinct CDR3 sequences, roughly 8% of which are singletons, and about 15% rests with the top ten. This sample is drawn from a study of CD8 T cells in ankylosing spondylitis. The CDR3 consists of 17 residues. V lost 0 bases, J lost 0 bases, and 5 bases stayed unmatched. Per germline, CDR1 MNHEY and CDR2 SVGAGI. Study findings and constraints: Characteristic of ankylosing spondylitis blood, it appeared, was a TCR beta motif comprising roughly eight highly homologous variants.

The rearrangement links TRBV6-5 to TRBJ1-5; TRBD1 matches 7 bases. The receptor was derived from a male donor with ankylosing spondylitis. The source material was blood, either unsorted or a sorted T cell fraction (not recorded which). This CDR3 is CASSYSGTDFSNQPQHF. The CDR3 nucleotides read TGTGCCAGCAGTTACTCCGGGACAGATTTTAGCAATCAGCCCCAGCATTTT.